The rows below give T cell receptor beta chains drawn from one sample of a study of cytomegalovirus exposure and HLA in healthy donors. Some clones are missing from TCRdb's copy, which holds only in-frame ones; the method was immunoSEQ multiplex PCR. Of 200,000 or so clones listed, around 83% are singletons. The sequencing sample was made of PBMCs. The receptor source for this set is a girl aged 10-17 years in good health and CMV-seronegative. Both conserved end residues are part of each CDR3. A D gene is named only where the DNA matches it firmly. Not every row has a clone size; where given, it reads once, few, many or a size class.

clone_size j_call d_call v_call cdr3_aa cdr3_nt
. TRBJ2-7 TRBD2 TRBV5-4 CASSLGRGSYEQYF TGTGCCAGCAGCTTAGGGAGGGGATCCTACGAGCAGTACTTC
. TRBJ2-1 . TRBV13 CASSFILGIDEQFF TGTGCCAGCAGCTTCATACTAGGTATCGATGAGCAGTTCTTC
few TRBJ2-6 . TRBV19 CASSPTGANVLTF TGTGCCAGTAGTCCTACCGGGGCCAACGTCCTGACTTTC
. TRBJ2-1 TRBD2 TRBV9 CASSVLAGGNEQFF TGTGCCAGCAGCGTCCTAGCGGGGGGGAATGAGCAGTTCTTC
. TRBJ2-1 . TRBV28 CASSWLGPANEQFF TGTGCCAGCAGTTGGTTGGGCCCCGCCAATGAGCAGTTCTTC
. TRBJ1-5 TRBD1 TRBV30 CAWTPGQGFQPQHF TGTGCCTGGACCCCGGGACAGGGATTTCAGCCCCAGCATTTT
. TRBJ1-3 TRBD1 TRBV2 CASRPGQGARITGNTIYF TGTGCCAGCAGACCGGGACAGGGGGCGCGGATCACTGGAAACACCATATATTTT
few TRBJ2-2 . TRBV5-1 CASSLDRGNTGELFF TGCGCCAGCAGCTTGGATCGGGGGAACACCGGGGAGCTGTTTTTT
. TRBJ2-7 . TRBV6-5 CASSRRRSYEQYF TGTGCCAGCAGTCGGAGGAGATCCTACGAGCAGTACTTC
. TRBJ2-3 TRBD1 TRBV29-1 CSAPGQGHPAATQYF TGCAGCGCGCCGGGACAGGGACACCCGGCGGCCACGCAGTATTTT
. TRBJ1-5 . TRBV21-1 CASSSPVPQGDQPQHF TGTGCCAGCAGCTCTCCCGTCCCACAGGGAGATCAGCCCCAGCATTTT
. TRBJ2-1 TRBD2 TRBV7-2 CASRGPSGRAINEQFF TGTGCCAGCAGGGGGCCTAGCGGGAGGGCCATCAATGAGCAGTTCTTC
. TRBJ1-2 . TRBV28 CASLSNYGYTF TGTGCCAGCTTGTCGAACTATGGCTACACCTTC
. TRBJ1-5 . TRBV2 CASSKDNNQPQHF TGTGCCAGCAGTAAGGACAACAATCAGCCCCAGCATTTT
. TRBJ1-3 TRBD1 TRBV7-6 CASKTGESGNTIYF TGTGCCAGCAAGACAGGGGAGTCTGGAAACACCATATATTTT
. TRBJ1-5 . TRBV19 CASAYQGSNQPQHF TGTGCCAGCGCTTATCAGGGGAGTAATCAGCCCCAGCATTTT
many TRBJ1-1 . TRBV7-9 CASTPQGMNTEAFF TGTGCCAGCACCCCTCAGGGAATGAACACTGAAGCTTTCTTT